This T cell receptor (beta chain) stems from a study of blood T cells in healthy people across ages. Peripheral blood was drawn, ten milliliters per donor. Regarding this clonotype: What it binds is unknown.

This CDR3 spans 13 amino acids. Trimming removed 5 bases from V and 6 bases from J, with 10 bases in between. Germline CDR1 and CDR2: MGHDK and SYGVNS. A second about 6 to 12 cycle PCR used barcoded and J-beta primers. Tags on each cDNA molecule came from a template-switch adaptor with 12 random nucleotides. Using its own MiXCR run on the 5' RACE reads, TCRdb lists one record per CDR3 protein. The sample gives roughly 800,000 distinct CDR3 sequences, 55% to 70% of which show up once; about 20% is in the top ten. Study-level results: Researchers report that TCR beta diversity correlated strongly with naive T cell percentage.

The origin of this receptor is a man under 40 in good health. Material for sequencing was blood. V usage is TRBV25-1 and J usage is TRBJ1-4; D unresolved. As DNA, the CDR3 is TGTGCCAGCAGTAACCCGGGCCATGAAAAACTGTTTTTT. Its protein is CASSNPGHEKLFF.